The 9 T cell receptor beta chains below all came from one sample that was sequenced in a study of T cell repertoires in cytomegalovirus infection. Their recognized antigens are unknown. TCRdb fed the reads into MiXCR, producing one record per CDR3 protein. The sample consists of about 920,000 distinct CDR3 sequences, about a third of them appearing once. Sample: cultured CD8+ T cells from PBMCs, taken from culture after CMV antigen stimulation. Source of these receptors: a human donor in good health (CMV status not recorded). Some clones in this sample may be carry-over from other donors' samples.

This clonotype was counted only a few times. The V gene is TRBV6-2 or TRBV6-3, the J gene TRBJ2-5; D is perhaps TRBD2 (6 bases). CDR1 MNHEY and CDR2 SVGEGT come from the germline V gene. Trimming shortened V by 5 bases and J by 4 bases, and 17 bases separated the two germline ends. The CDR3 extends over 15 amino acids. The CDR3 DNA reads as TGTGCCAGCAGTCTGACGGTTGGGGGAGGAGAGACCCAGTACTTC. It yields the protein CASSLTVGGGETQYF.

V usage is TRBV6-6 and J usage is TRBJ2-2, with D unclear. The CDR3 spans 15 residues. Germline values: CDR1 MNHNY, CDR2 SVGAGI (reference sequence). Between the trimmed V and J ends, which lost 1 base and 1 base, there was a span of 7 bases. As DNA, the CDR3 is TGTGCCAGCAGTTACTGGAGCGAGAACACCGGGGAGCTGTTTTTT. It encodes CASSYWSENTGELFF.

The table lists this clonotype with many counts. The rearrangement links TRBV7-2 to TRBJ1-5; unclear D gene. CDR3 length: 15 amino acids. Trimming shortened V by 3 bases and J by 0 bases, and 9 bases separated the two germline ends. Germline CDR1 SGHTA, CDR2 FQGNSA. The CDR3 nucleotides read TGTGCCAGCAGCTTTGAGGGTTATAGCAATCAGCCCCAGCATTTT. Translated: CASSFEGYSNQPQHF.

This clonotype was seen at least ten times. This chain connects TRBV7-2 to TRBJ1-2, with 7 positions matching TRBD1. The CDR3 is made up of 15 amino acids. Germline CDR1 reads SGHTA; CDR2 reads FQGNSA. With 1 base clipped from V and 3 bases from J, the junction kept 5 bases outside the gene matches. CDR3 region: CASSLGGGGHYGYTF. CDR3 nucleotide sequence: TGTGCCAGCAGCTTAGGGGGAGGGGGCCACTATGGCTACACCTTC. The complete variable domain, with remaining parts taken from reference TRBV7-2 and TRBJ1-2, reads GAGVSQSPSNKVTEKGKDVELRCDPISGHTALYWYRQSLGQGLEFLIYFQGNSAPDKSGLPSDRFSAERTGGSVSTLTIQRTQQEDSAVYLCASSLGGGGHYGYTFGSGTRLTVV.

This clonotype has a count of ten or more. This chain joins TRBV7-6 and TRBJ2-1, with TRBD2 as a possible D gene (7 bases). Trimming left V 8 bases short and J 4 bases short, with 15 bases between. Germline V gene sequence: CDR1 SGHVS, CDR2 FNYEAQ. The CDR3 extends over 14 amino acids. CDR3 loop: CASGRGAGYNEQFF. CDR3 DNA: TGTGCCAGCGGCCGGGGGGCAGGGTACAATGAGCAGTTCTTC.

The chain joins TRBV11-3 to TRBJ2-1, with 9 bases lining up with TRBD2. Germline CDR1 and CDR2: SGHNT and YENEEA. Unmatched junction bases numbered 15, after V lost 1 base and J lost 8 bases. The CDR3 has 18 amino acids. The CDR3 nucleotides read TGTGCCAGCAGCTTAGTCGCCCGGGGTAGCGGGGGAGAGGATGAGCAGTTCTTC. This encodes CASSLVARGSGGEDEQFF.

The V call is TRBV27, the J call TRBJ2-7, with D possibly TRBD1 on 5 matching bases. Trimming cost V 0 bases and J 6 bases, with 12 bases left between them. The CDR3 has 14 residues. Per the germline V gene, CDR1 is MNHEY and CDR2 is SMNVEV (reference sequence). CDR3 loop: CASSLSPGMPEQYV. The CDR3 DNA reads as TGTGCCAGCAGTTTATCCCCAGGGATGCCCGAGCAGTACGTC.

This clonotype was counted at least ten times. The V call is TRBV27, the J call TRBJ2-2, with D unresolved. The CDR3 has 14 amino acids. The germline CDR1 and CDR2 sequences are MNHEY and SMNVEV (reference sequence). The V end lost 10 bases, the J end lost 1 base, and 13 bases lay between the germline ends. Here the CDR3 reads CATSVAENTGELFF. The CDR3 nucleotides read TGTGCCACCTCGGTGGCGGAGAACACCGGGGAGCTGTTTTTT.

The rearrangement links TRBV5-5 to TRBJ1-2, with TRBD1 matching over 8 bases. The CDR3 covers 17 residues. The trim removed 4 bases at V and 2 bases at J, leaving 13 bases unmatched. From germline, CDR1 is SGHKS and CDR2 YYEKEE (reference sequence). CDR3 in DNA: TGTGCCAGCAGCCCTTATTATACCGGGACAGGAAACTATGGCTACACCTTC. This translates into CASSPYYTGTGNYGYTF.